Presented here are 20 T cell receptor beta chains from one specimen sequenced in a study of shared clonotypes between healthy human individuals. Selected positively for CCR7 and CD45RO-negative, naive CD8 cells excluded terminally differentiated effector memory CD45RA+ cells. The data were produced by immunoSEQ multiplex PCR, yet TCRdb's version contains in-frame clones alone and is incomplete. The data contain around 1,900,000 clones, around 93% of them singletons. The sample taken for sequencing was naive CD8+ T cells from PBMCs. These receptors came from a man aged 18 to 29 in good health. Some clones in this sample may be carry-over from other donors' samples.

The chain is built from TRBV25-1 and TRBJ2-7; D ambiguous. Germline V lookup: CDR1 MGHDK, CDR2 SYGVNS. The germline V and J ends were trimmed by 4 bases and 6 bases, with 13 bases remaining between them. The CDR3 consists of 13 residues. The CDR3 protein is CASSVADGFEQYF. In nucleotides, the CDR3 is TGTGCCAGCAGTGTGGCTGATGGGTTCGAGCAGTACTTC.

This rearrangement joins TRBV5-6 to TRBJ2-1, with D possibly being TRBD2 (6 bases). This CDR3 region has 17 residues. V lost 4 bases and J lost 0, with 17 bases in between. Germline V gene data show CDR1 as SGHDT and CDR2 as YYEEEE. CDR3 protein: CASSAGSVPDSYNEQFF. The CDR3 region has the DNA TGTGCCAGCAGCGCCGGGAGCGTTCCTGACTCCTACAATGAGCAGTTCTTC.

The CDR3 loop is CASSGDTDTQYF. As DNA, the CDR3 is TGTGCCAGCAGTGGGGATACGGATACGCAGTATTTT. This sequence joins TRBV6-6 and TRBJ2-3, with no clear D. CDR1 and CDR2 from the germline V gene are MNHNY and SVGAGI (reference sequence). Trimming took off 5 bases at V and 6 bases at J, with 9 bases between the two ends. There are 12 residues in the CDR3.

Comment on this clone: The sample has other DNA sequences that encode this CDR3 too. V is TRBV27 and J is TRBJ1-5; weak D call: TRBD1 (6 bases). This CDR3 is 16 amino acids long. V dropped 5 bases and J dropped 0 bases, with 14 bases sitting between them. Germline CDR1 and CDR2: MNHEY and SMNVEV (reference sequence). CDR3 DNA sequence: TGTGCCAGCAGTCCCCGGACAGCATATAGCAATCAGCCCCAGCATTTT. This encodes CASSPRTAYSNQPQHF.

For this clone: The identical CDR3 is also encoded by other nucleotide sequences in the sample. The rearrangement links TRBV19 to TRBJ1-1; unclear D gene. The CDR3 runs to 11 residues. V lost 3 bases and J lost 8, with 7 bases in between. The germline gives CDR1 LNHDA, CDR2 SQIVND (reference sequence). CDR3 protein: CASSIGGEAFF. CDR3 DNA: TGTGCCAGTAGTATTGGCGGGGAAGCTTTCTTT.

The chain combines TRBV6-5 with TRBJ2-7; 7 bases map to TRBD2. The junction had 9 bases not matched to a gene; V was cut back by 5 bases and J by 5 bases. The CDR3 totals 14 residues. CDR1 MNHEY and CDR2 SVGAGI come from the germline V gene. This chain's CDR3 is CASSQDGGYDEQYF. The CDR3 DNA reads as TGTGCCAGCAGTCAGGACGGGGGGTACGACGAGCAGTACTTC.

The rearrangement uses TRBV29-1 and TRBJ1-2; tentatively, D is TRBD1 (5 bases). Germline-derived CDR1 and CDR2 are SQVTM and ANQGSEA. V dropped 3 bases and J dropped 4 bases, with 12 bases sitting between them. The CDR3 runs to 13 residues. The CDR3 region is CSVDTGPSYGYTF. DNA for the CDR3: TGCAGCGTTGATACGGGACCAAGCTATGGCTACACCTTC.

J is TRBJ2-7 and V is TRBV7-2; weak D call: TRBD2 (5 bases). This CDR3 region has 13 residues. In germline, CDR1 is SGHTA, CDR2 FQGNSA. Trimming pared 0 bases from V and 3 bases from J, leaving 6 bases between. CDR3 sequence reads: CASSLARVYEQYF. In nucleotides, the CDR3 is TGTGCCAGCAGCTTAGCGAGGGTCTACGAGCAGTACTTC.

The chain links TRBV7-9 to TRBJ2-5; 14 bases are shared with TRBD2. The CDR3 totals 16 residues. In germline, CDR1 is SEHNR, CDR2 FQNEAQ (reference sequence). After removal of 4 bases from V and 9 bases from J, the junction contained 10 bases not matched to a gene. CDR3 nucleotides: TGTGCCAGCAGCTGGAAGCCGACTAGCGGGAGGGAGGCCCAGTACTTC. This gives the protein CASSWKPTSGREAQYF.

The chain recombines TRBV27 with TRBJ2-2, with 7 bases lining up with TRBD1. The CDR3 loop spans 16 amino acids. The germline CDR1 and CDR2 sequences are MNHEY and SMNVEV (reference sequence). J was trimmed by 6 bases and V by 6 bases; bases with no gene match: 13. CDR3 sequence reads: CASSIHRGLEAGELFF. The CDR3 nucleotides are TGTGCCAGCAGCATACACAGGGGATTGGAGGCCGGGGAGCTGTTTTTT.

The rearrangement joins TRBV7-9 to TRBJ2-7; D possibly corresponds to TRBD2 (6 bases). Germline CDR1 reads SEHNR; CDR2 reads FQNEAQ (reference sequence). This CDR3 is 13 amino acids long. Trimming took off 3 bases at V and 3 bases at J, with 9 bases between the two ends. The DNA of the CDR3 is TGTGCCAGCAGCTTCGCGGGGTTCTACGAGCAGTACTTC. Translation gives CASSFAGFYEQYF.

The chain uses TRBV25-1 and TRBJ2-5, with 9 bases identical to TRBD2. Germline lookup yields CDR1 MGHDK and CDR2 SYGVNS. Trimming cost V 8 bases and J 0 bases; bases outside gene matches: 10. CDR3 length: 16 residues. CDR3 amino acids: CASSVYTSGYQETQYF. CDR3 nucleotide sequence: TGTGCCAGCTCAGTGTACACTAGCGGGTACCAAGAGACCCAGTACTTC. Combining the CDR3 with reference TRBV25-1 and TRBJ2-5 gives the whole variable domain EADIYQTPRYLVIGTGKKITLECSQTMGHDKMYWYQQDPGMELHLIHYSYGVNSTEKGDLSSESTVSRIRTEHFPLTLESARPSHTSQYLCASSVYTSGYQETQYFGPGTRLLVL.

J is TRBJ2-7 and V is TRBV29-1; the D gene is possibly TRBD1 (5 bases). The CDR3 covers 14 residues. Per germline, CDR1 SQVTM and CDR2 ANQGSEA. Trimming pared 4 bases from V and 0 bases from J, leaving 13 bases between. CDR3 nucleotide sequence: TGCAGCGTTGTTCAACAGGCGACCTCCTACGAGCAGTACTTC. The encoded protein is CSVVQQATSYEQYF.

The rearrangement joins TRBV7-6 to TRBJ2-7; 10 bases line up with TRBD2. From germline, CDR1 is SGHVS and CDR2 FNYEAQ. V was pared by 5 bases and J by 1 base, with 5 bases of the junction left unmatched. The CDR3 is 15 residues long. CDR3 nucleotides: TGTGCCAGCAGCACTTTAGCGGGAGGTTCCTACGAGCAGTACTTC. Its protein is CASSTLAGGSYEQYF.

The chain links TRBV4-3 to TRBJ2-3; no clear D. V lost 2 bases to trimming and J lost 0 bases, with 6 bases between them. Germline V gives CDR1 LGHNA, CDR2 YSLEER. The CDR3 is 14 amino acids. CDR3 bases: TGCGCCAGCAGCCAATCGGGTAGCACAGATACGCAGTATTTT. It specifies CASSQSGSTDTQYF.

The chain joins TRBV7-9 to TRBJ1-2; D is unresolved. Trimming shortened V by 2 bases and J by 2 bases, and 15 bases separated the two germline ends. The germline gives CDR1 SEHNR, CDR2 FQNEAQ (reference sequence). The length of the CDR3 is 16 residues. As DNA, the CDR3 is TGTGCCAGCAGCTTACCGGTTAGGACCATCAACTATGGCTACACCTTC. It yields the protein CASSLPVRTINYGYTF.

J is TRBJ2-3 and V is TRBV11-3; no reliable D call. V was pared by 4 bases and J by 2 bases, with 13 bases between. The CDR3 has 15 residues. In germline, CDR1 is SGHNT, CDR2 YENEEA. Here the CDR3 reads CASSSKGRATDTQYF. The CDR3 DNA is TGTGCCAGCAGCTCAAAAGGACGGGCCACAGATACGCAGTATTTT.

A word on this clone: Additional DNA sequences in this sample encode the identical CDR3. The chain uses TRBV9 and TRBJ2-7; D is uncertain. Per germline, CDR1 SGDLS and CDR2 YYNGEE. V was shortened by 0 bases and J by 0 bases, with 7 bases between the two germline ends. CDR3 length: 14 amino acids. The CDR3 protein is CASSVGYSSYEQYF. CDR3 in DNA: TGTGCCAGCAGCGTAGGTTACAGCTCCTACGAGCAGTACTTC.

The V and J genes are TRBV7-9 and TRBJ2-2; 10 bases line up with TRBD1. J lost 4 bases, V lost 6 bases, and 8 bases had no gene match. The CDR3 has 16 amino acids. Germline V gene data show CDR1 as SEHNR and CDR2 as FQNEAQ (reference sequence). The CDR3 DNA is TGTGCCAGCAGGAAGTGGGGACAGGGGCCCACCGGGGAGCTGTTTTTT. Protein: CASRKWGQGPTGELFF.

This clone was picked up one time. Here the CDR3 DNA reads TGTGCCAGCGGGGCCTTGGGCACTGAAGCTTTCTTT. As protein: CASGALGTEAFF. The rearrangement uses TRBV7-9 and TRBJ1-1, with D possibly TRBD1 on 5 matching bases. This CDR3 spans 12 amino acids. Germline loops: CDR1 SEHNR, CDR2 FQNEAQ (reference sequence). The V end was cut by 8 bases, the J end by 4 bases, with 11 bases between.